The clone carrying this T cell receptor (beta chain) was picked up a small number of times. What it binds is not known. Unmatched junction bases numbered 4, after V lost 1 base and J lost 0 bases. CDR3 length: 18 amino acids. The germline V gene has CDR1 SGHAT and CDR2 FQNNGV. From the reads, TCRdb called clonotypes with MiXCR, one entry per CDR3 protein. The data hold 640,000 or so distinct CDR3 sequences, with around 30% observed a single time. The sample belongs to a study of T cell repertoires in cytomegalovirus infection. The sequence derives from a human donor in good health (CMV status not recorded). Some clones in this sample may be carry-over from other donors' samples. The chain combines TRBV11-2 with TRBJ2-6; TRBD1 aligns across 9 bases. The sequencing here drew on cultured PBMCs, taken from culture after CMV antigen stimulation. The CDR3 nucleotides are TGTGCCAGCAGCTTAGGTGGGACAGGGATCTCTGGGGCCAACGTCCTGACTTTC. Residues: CASSLGGTGISGANVLTF.